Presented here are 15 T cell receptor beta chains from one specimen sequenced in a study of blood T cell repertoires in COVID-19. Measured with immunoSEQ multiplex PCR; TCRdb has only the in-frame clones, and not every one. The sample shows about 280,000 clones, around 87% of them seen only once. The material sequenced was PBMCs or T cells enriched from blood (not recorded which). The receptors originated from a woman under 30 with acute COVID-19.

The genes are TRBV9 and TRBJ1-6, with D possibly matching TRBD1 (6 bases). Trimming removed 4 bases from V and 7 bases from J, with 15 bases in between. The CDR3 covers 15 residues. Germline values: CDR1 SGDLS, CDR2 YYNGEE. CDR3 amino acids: CASSPRGGENSPLHF. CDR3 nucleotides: TGTGCCAGCAGCCCCCGAGGGGGTGAAAATTCACCCCTCCACTTT.

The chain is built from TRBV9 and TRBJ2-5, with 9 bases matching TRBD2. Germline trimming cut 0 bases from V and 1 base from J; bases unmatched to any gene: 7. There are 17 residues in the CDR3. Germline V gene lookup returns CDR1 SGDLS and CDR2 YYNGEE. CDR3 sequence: CASSVGSASGIQETQYF. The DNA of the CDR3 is TGTGCCAGCAGCGTAGGGTCGGCTAGCGGGATCCAAGAGACCCAGTACTTC. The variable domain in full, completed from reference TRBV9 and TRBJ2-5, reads DSGVTQTPKHLITATGQRVTLRCSPRSGDLSVYWYQQSLDQGLQFLIQYYNGEERAKGNILERFSAQQFPDLHSELNLSSLELGDSALYFCASSVGSASGIQETQYFGPGTRLLVL.

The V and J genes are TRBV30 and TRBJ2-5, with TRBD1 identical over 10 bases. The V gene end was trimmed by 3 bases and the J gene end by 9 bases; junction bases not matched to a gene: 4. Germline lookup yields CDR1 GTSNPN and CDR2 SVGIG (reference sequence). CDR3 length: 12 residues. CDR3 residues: CAWSGTGVAQYF. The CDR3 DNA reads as TGTGCCTGGAGCGGGACAGGGGTGGCCCAGTACTTC. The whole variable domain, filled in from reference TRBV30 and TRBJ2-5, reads SQTIHQWPATLVQPVGSPLSLECTVEGTSNPNLYWYRQAAGRGLQLLFYSVGIGQISSEVPQNLSASRPQDRQFILSSKKLLLSDSGFYLCAWSGTGVAQYFGPGTRLLVL.

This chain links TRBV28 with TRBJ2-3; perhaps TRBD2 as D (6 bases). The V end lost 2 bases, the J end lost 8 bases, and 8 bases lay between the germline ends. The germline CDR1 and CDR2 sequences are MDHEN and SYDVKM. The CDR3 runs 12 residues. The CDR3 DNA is TGTGCCAGCAGTTTAGTCGGGAGTACGCAGTATTTT. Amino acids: CASSLVGSTQYF.

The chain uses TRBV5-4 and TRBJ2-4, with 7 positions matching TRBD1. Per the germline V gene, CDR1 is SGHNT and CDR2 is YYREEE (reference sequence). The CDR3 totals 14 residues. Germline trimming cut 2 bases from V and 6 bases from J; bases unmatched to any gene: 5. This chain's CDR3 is CASSFPGQPNIQYF. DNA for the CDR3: TGTGCCAGCAGCTTCCCGGGACAGCCAAACATTCAGTACTTC.

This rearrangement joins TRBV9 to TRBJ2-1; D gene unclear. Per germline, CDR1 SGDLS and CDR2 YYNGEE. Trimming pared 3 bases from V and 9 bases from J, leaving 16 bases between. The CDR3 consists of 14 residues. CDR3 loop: CASSGDPNSGEQFF. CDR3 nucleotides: TGTGCCAGCAGCGGAGACCCCAACAGTGGTGAGCAGTTCTTC. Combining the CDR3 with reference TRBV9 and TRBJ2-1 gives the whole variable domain DSGVTQTPKHLITATGQRVTLRCSPRSGDLSVYWYQQSLDQGLQFLIQYYNGEERAKGNILERFSAQQFPDLHSELNLSSLELGDSALYFCASSGDPNSGEQFFGPGTRLTVL.

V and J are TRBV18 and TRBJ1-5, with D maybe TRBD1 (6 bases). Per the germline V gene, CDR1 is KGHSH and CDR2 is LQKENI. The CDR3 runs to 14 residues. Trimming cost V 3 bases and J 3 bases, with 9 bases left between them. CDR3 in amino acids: CASSPGQSNQPQHF. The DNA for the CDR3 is TGTGCCAGCTCACCGGGACAATCCAATCAGCCCCAGCATTTT.

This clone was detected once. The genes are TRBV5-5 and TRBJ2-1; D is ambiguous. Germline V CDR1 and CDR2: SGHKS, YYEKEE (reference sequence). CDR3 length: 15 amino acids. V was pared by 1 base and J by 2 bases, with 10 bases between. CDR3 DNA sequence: TGTGCCAGCAGCTTGTTTCAGGCCACCTACAATGAGCAGTTCTTC. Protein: CASSLFQATYNEQFF.

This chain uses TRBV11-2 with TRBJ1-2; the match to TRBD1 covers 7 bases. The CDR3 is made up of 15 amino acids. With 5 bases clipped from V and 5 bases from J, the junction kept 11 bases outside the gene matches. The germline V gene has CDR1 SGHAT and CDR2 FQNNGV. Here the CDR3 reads CASSPRRRGHYGYTF. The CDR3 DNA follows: TGTGCCAGCAGCCCTCGGCGGAGGGGGCATTATGGCTACACCTTC.

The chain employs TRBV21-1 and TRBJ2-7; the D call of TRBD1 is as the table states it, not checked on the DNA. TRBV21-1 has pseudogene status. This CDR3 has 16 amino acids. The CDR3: CASSKFFRDRADEQYF. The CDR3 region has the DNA TGTGCCAGCAGCAAGTTTTTCCGGGACAGGGCAGACGAGCAGTACTTC.

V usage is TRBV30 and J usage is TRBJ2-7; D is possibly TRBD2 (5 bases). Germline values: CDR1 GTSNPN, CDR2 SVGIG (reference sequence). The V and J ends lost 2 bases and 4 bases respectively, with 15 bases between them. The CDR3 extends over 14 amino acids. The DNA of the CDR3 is TGTGCCTGGAGTCGACGGGGAGTGTCGTACGAGCAGTACTTC. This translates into CAWSRRGVSYEQYF.

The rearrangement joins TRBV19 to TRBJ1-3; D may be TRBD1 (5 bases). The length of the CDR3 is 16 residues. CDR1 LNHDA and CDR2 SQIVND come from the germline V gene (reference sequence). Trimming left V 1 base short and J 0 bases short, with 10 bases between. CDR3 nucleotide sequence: TGTGCCAGTAGTATAGTCGGAACAGGCTCTGGAAACACCATATATTTT. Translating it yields CASSIVGTGSGNTIYF.

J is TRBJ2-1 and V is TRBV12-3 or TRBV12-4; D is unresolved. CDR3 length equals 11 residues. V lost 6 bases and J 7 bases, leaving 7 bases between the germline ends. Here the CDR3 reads CASSPRNEQFF. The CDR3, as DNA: TGTGCCAGCAGCCCTCGGAATGAGCAGTTCTTC.

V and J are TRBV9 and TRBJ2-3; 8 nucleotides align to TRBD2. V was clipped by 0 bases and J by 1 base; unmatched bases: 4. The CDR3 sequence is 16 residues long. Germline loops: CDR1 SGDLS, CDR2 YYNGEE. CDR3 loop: CASSVGLTSGTDTQYF. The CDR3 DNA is TGTGCCAGCAGCGTAGGTTTGACTAGCGGCACAGATACGCAGTATTTT.

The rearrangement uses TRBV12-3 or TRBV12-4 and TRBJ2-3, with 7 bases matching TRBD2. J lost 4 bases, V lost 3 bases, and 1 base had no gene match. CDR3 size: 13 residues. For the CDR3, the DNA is TGTGCCAGCAGTTTTCGGGGGGCAGATACGCAGTATTTT. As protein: CASSFRGADTQYF.